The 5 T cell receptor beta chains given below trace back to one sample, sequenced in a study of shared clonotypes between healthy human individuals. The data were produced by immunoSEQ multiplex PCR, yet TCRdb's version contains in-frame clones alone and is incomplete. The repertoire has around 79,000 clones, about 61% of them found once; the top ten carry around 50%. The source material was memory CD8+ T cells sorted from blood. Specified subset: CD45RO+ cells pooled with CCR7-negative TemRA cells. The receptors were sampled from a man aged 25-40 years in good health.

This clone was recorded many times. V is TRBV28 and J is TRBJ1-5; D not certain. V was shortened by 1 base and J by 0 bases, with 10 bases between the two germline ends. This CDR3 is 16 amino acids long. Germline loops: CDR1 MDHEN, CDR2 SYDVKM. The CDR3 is CASSLYTDSSNQPQHF. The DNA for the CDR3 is TGTGCCAGCAGTTTATACACAGACTCTAGCAATCAGCCCCAGCATTTT. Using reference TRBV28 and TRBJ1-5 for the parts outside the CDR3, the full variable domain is DVKVTQSSRYLVKRTGEKVFLECVQDMDHENMFWYRQDPGLGLRLIYFSYDVKMKEKGDIPEGYSVSREKKERFSLILESASTNQTSMYLCASSLYTDSSNQPQHFGDGTRLSIL.

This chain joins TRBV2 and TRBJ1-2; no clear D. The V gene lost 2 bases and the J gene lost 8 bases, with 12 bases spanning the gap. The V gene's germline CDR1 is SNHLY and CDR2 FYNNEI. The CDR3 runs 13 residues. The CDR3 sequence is CASSEIRPRGYTF. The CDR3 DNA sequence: TGTGCCAGCAGTGAAATCAGGCCCAGGGGCTACACCTTC.

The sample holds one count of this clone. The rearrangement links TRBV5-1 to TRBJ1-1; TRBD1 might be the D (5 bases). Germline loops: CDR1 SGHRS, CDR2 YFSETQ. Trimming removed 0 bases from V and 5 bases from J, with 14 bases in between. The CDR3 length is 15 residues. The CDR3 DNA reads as TGCGCCAGCAGCTTGGCCTCTGGGGCGGCGACTGAAGCTTTCTTT. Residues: CASSLASGAATEAFF.

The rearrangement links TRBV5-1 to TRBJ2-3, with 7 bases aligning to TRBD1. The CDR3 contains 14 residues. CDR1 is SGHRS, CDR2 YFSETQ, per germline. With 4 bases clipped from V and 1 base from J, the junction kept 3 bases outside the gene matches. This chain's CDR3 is CASSTGDGTDTQYF. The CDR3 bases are TGCGCCAGCAGCACAGGGGACGGCACAGATACGCAGTATTTT.

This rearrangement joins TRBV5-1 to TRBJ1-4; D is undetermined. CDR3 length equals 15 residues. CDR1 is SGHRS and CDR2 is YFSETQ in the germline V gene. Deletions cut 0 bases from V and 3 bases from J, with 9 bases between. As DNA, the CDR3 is TGCGCCAGCAGCTTGGCTGGGCCCTCTAATGAAAAACTGTTTTTT. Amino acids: CASSLAGPSNEKLFF.